Shown below are 32 T cell receptor beta chains from a single sample sequenced in a study of Graves' ophthalmopathy and Graves' hyperthyroidism. Amplification from RNA transcripts yielded the TCR beta CDR3 regions. Following a first-round RT-PCR that used HTBI primers, a second-round multiplex PCR was carried out. Via MiXCR, TCRdb re-called the multiplex PCR reads, giving one row per CDR3 protein. The sample contains about 170,000 distinct CDR3 sequences, less than 45% of which appear only once. The sequencing sample was made of peripheral blood. The receptor source for this set is a woman between 35 and 50 years old with Graves' ophthalmopathy.

This clonotype was seen many times. The J gene is TRBJ1-1, the V gene TRBV28, with 7 bases matching TRBD1. Looked up from germline, CDR1 is MDHEN and CDR2 is SYDVKM. The V segment lost 5 bases and the J segment 6 bases; nucleotides outside the gene matches: 9. The CDR3 is made up of 14 amino acids. CDR3 loop: CASSVDRDGPEAFF. The CDR3, as DNA: TGTGCCAGCAGTGTTGACAGGGATGGCCCTGAAGCTTTCTTT.

Many counts were recorded for this clonotype. The genes are TRBV4-2 and TRBJ2-5; 8 bases are a match to TRBD2. V lost 4 bases, J lost 2 bases, and 6 bases stayed unmatched. In germline, CDR1 is LGHNA, CDR2 YNFKEQ. The CDR3 sequence is 15 residues long. The CDR3 loop reads CASSPTSDKQETQYF. The CDR3 nucleotides are TGTGCCAGCAGCCCGACTAGCGACAAGCAAGAGACCCAGTACTTC.

The chain is built from TRBV12-3 or TRBV12-4 and TRBJ1-6; 10 nucleotides match TRBD1. The V segment lost 7 bases and the J segment 7 bases; nucleotides outside the gene matches: 10. CDR3 size: 16 residues. The CDR3 DNA follows: TGTGCCAGCACAGGAAGACGGGACAGGGGCAATTCACCCCTCCACTTT. Encoded protein: CASTGRRDRGNSPLHF.

The chain combines TRBV27 with TRBJ1-2; a possible D gene is TRBD1 (6 bases). Trimming removed 0 bases at V and 2 bases at J, with 16 bases between. The CDR3 spans 17 residues. CDR1 MNHEY and CDR2 SMNVEV come from the germline V gene (reference sequence). As DNA, the CDR3 is TGTGCCAGCAGTTTATCGGGGGCAGGGGCACTGAACTATGGCTACACCTTC. Protein product: CASSLSGAGALNYGYTF.

Turning to this clonotype: At one of its ends the junction is not consistent with the germline gene, which may arise from a read error. This chain uses TRBV28 with TRBJ2-7, with D perhaps TRBD1 (5 bases). The CDR3 runs to 13 residues. Germline CDR1 is MDHEN and CDR2 is SYDVKM. CDR3 nucleotides: TGTGCCACCAGTCAAGGGGTAGTTATGGAGCAGTACTTC. Translated, it gives CATSQGVVMEQYF.

Many counts were recorded for this clonotype. This chain links TRBV30 with TRBJ1-2, with D maybe TRBD1 (5 bases). CDR3 length: 12 residues. With 2 bases removed from V and 9 bases from J, the gap between germline ends came to 13 bases. Germline lookup yields CDR1 GTSNPN and CDR2 SVGIG (reference sequence). The CDR3 DNA is TGTGCCTGGAGTCGGTACGGGGGTAGCTACACCTTC. This translates into CAWSRYGGSYTF. Full variable domain (outside the CDR3, taken from reference TRBV30 and TRBJ1-2): SQTIHQWPATLVQPVGSPLSLECTVEGTSNPNLYWYRQAAGRGLQLLFYSVGIGQISSEVPQNLSASRPQDRQFILSSKKLLLSDSGFYLCAWSRYGGSYTFGSGTRLTVV.

This clonotype was recorded many times. The rearrangement joins TRBV24-1 to TRBJ2-7; D remains unclear. The CDR3 sequence is 14 residues long. In germline, CDR1 is KGHDR, CDR2 SFDVKD. Trimming stripped 6 bases from V and 1 base from J, with 12 bases between. The CDR3 sequence: CATSSTRSSYEQYF. CDR3 coding DNA: TGTGCCACCAGTAGTACCCGCTCATCCTACGAGCAGTACTTC.

This clonotype was seen a few times. The V gene is TRBV28, the J gene TRBJ1-5; D is undetermined. CDR3 length equals 15 residues. CDR1 and CDR2 (germline): MDHEN, SYDVKM. V shed 3 bases and J shed 0 bases, with 9 bases lying between them. CDR3 DNA: TGTGCCAGCAGTTTTCCAGAAGATAGCAATCAGCCCCAGCATTTT. It yields the protein CASSFPEDSNQPQHF.

The chain carries TRBV24-1 and TRBJ2-7; 7 nucleotides match TRBD1. Trimming cost V 12 bases and J 3 bases; bases outside gene matches: 16. Per germline, CDR1 KGHDR and CDR2 SFDVKD. CDR3 length: 15 amino acids. CDR3: CAPLIHRQGNYEQYF. For the CDR3, the DNA is TGTGCCCCCCTAATTCACCGACAGGGTAACTACGAGCAGTACTTC.

This clonotype appeared many times. This rearrangement joins TRBV7-2 to TRBJ2-7; no clear D gene. Germline CDR1 and CDR2: SGHTA and FQGNSA. CDR3 length: 13 amino acids. Trimming cost V 5 bases and J 6 bases, with 14 bases left between them. The CDR3 DNA sequence: TGTGCCAGCAGCATCTCCTCCGTCGCCGAGCAGTACTTC. It codes for CASSISSVAEQYF.

This clonotype was found many times. This chain connects TRBV7-6 to TRBJ1-5; no firm D call. CDR1 and CDR2 from the germline V gene are SGHVS and FNYEAQ. Between the trimmed V and J ends, which lost 1 base and 4 bases, there was a span of 8 bases. This CDR3 spans 14 amino acids. CDR3 sequence reads: CASSLDAGNQPQHF. DNA of the CDR3: TGTGCCAGCAGCTTAGACGCCGGGAATCAGCCCCAGCATTTT.

The rearrangement joins TRBV6-5 to TRBJ1-5; D gene uncertain. Germline V CDR1 and CDR2: MNHEY, SVGAGI. This CDR3 comprises 16 residues. V was cut by 2 bases and J by 2 bases, with 13 bases left in between. The CDR3 DNA reads as TGTGCCAGCAGTTACGGTGGGGTAAGGGGCAATCAGCCCCAGCATTTT. It translates to CASSYGGVRGNQPQHF.

This clonotype appeared many times. V usage is TRBV28 and J usage is TRBJ1-1; no reliable D call. V dropped 2 bases and J dropped 9 bases, with 7 bases sitting between them. Germline CDR1 is MDHEN and CDR2 is SYDVKM. The CDR3 consists of 11 residues. As DNA, the CDR3 is TGTGCCAGCAGTTTAGCGCGACAAGCTTTCTTT. Translation gives CASSLARQAFF.

The J gene is TRBJ2-5, the V gene TRBV15, with D uncertain. V was shortened by 4 bases and J by 1 base, with 10 bases between the two germline ends. This CDR3 is 14 amino acids long. Germline CDR1 LNHNV, CDR2 YYDKDF (reference sequence). CDR3 coding DNA: TGTGCCACCAGCAAAGACGCAATCCAAGAGACCCAGTACTTC. Residues: CATSKDAIQETQYF. The variable domain in full, with the rest retrieved from reference TRBV15 and TRBJ2-5, is DAMVIQNPRYQVTQFGKPVTLSCSQTLNHNVMYWYQQKSSQAPKLLFHYYDKDFNNEADTPDNFQSRRPNTSFCFLDIRSPGLGDTAMYLCATSKDAIQETQYFGPGTRLLVL.

This chain uses TRBV6-1 with TRBJ1-1; TRBD1 is a possible D gene (6 bases). The CDR3 covers 15 residues. Germline CDR1 MNHNS, CDR2 SASEGT. The V gene lost 4 bases and the J gene lost 0 bases, with 12 bases spanning the gap. CDR3 region: CASSVLRGVNTEAFF. CDR3 coding DNA: TGTGCCAGCAGTGTCCTCAGGGGAGTGAACACTGAAGCTTTCTTT.

This rearrangement joins TRBV28 to TRBJ1-5; 11 nucleotides match TRBD1. The germline gives CDR1 MDHEN, CDR2 SYDVKM. There are 15 residues in the CDR3. V was pared by 7 bases and J by 6 bases, with 8 bases of the junction left unmatched. CDR3 in DNA: TGTGCCAGCAAGCCCCGGGACAGGGGGGTTCAGCCCCAGCATTTT. It specifies CASKPRDRGVQPQHF.

Many counts were recorded for this clonotype. The rearrangement uses TRBV6-1 and TRBJ1-2; no clear D. The germline V and J ends were trimmed by 6 bases and 7 bases, with 15 bases remaining between them. CDR3 length equals 13 residues. In germline, CDR1 is MNHNS, CDR2 SASEGT. The CDR3: CASSPADLFGYTF. DNA for the CDR3: TGTGCCAGCAGCCCGGCCGACTTGTTTGGCTACACCTTC.

This clonotype was recorded at least ten times. This chain connects TRBV29-1 to TRBJ1-3; tentative D call: TRBD1 (5 bases). This CDR3 contains 17 residues. Germline V gene lookup returns CDR1 SQVTM and CDR2 ANQGSEA. Trimming took off 3 bases at V and 0 bases at J, with 18 bases between the two ends. CDR3 DNA: TGCAGCGTTGATGGGGGAGACTCACACCTCTCTGGAAACACCATATATTTT. Amino acids: CSVDGGDSHLSGNTIYF.

DNA for the CDR3: TGTGCCAGCAGTTTTGTTGGCCAAGAGACCCAGTACTTC. Protein product: CASSFVGQETQYF. This chain links TRBV12-3 or TRBV12-4 with TRBJ2-5; D is uncertain. V was clipped by 3 bases and J by 1 base, with 6 bases between them. The length of the CDR3 is 13 residues.

The chain combines TRBV7-9 with TRBJ2-5; D might be TRBD1 (6 bases). This CDR3 is built from 15 residues. Germline CDR1 is SEHNR and CDR2 is FQNEAQ (reference sequence). Trimming shortened V by 1 base and J by 0 bases, and 9 bases separated the two germline ends. CDR3 sequence (DNA): TGTGCCAGCAGCTTAGGACAGGCGTACCAAGAGACCCAGTACTTC. It translates to CASSLGQAYQETQYF.

This chain connects TRBV28 to TRBJ2-5; D tentatively fits TRBD1 or TRBD2 (5 bases each). Trimming cost V 3 bases and J 5 bases, with 10 bases left between them. This CDR3 is built from 13 residues. From germline, CDR1 is MDHEN and CDR2 SYDVKM. CDR3 in DNA: TGTGCCAGCAGTTTTGCAGGGACGGAGACCCAGTACTTC. Translation: CASSFAGTETQYF.

J is TRBJ2-5 and V is TRBV3-1, with 9 nucleotides matching TRBD2. CDR1 LGHDT and CDR2 YNNKEL come from the germline V gene (reference sequence). V was clipped by 1 base and J by 5 bases; unmatched bases: 11. There are 17 residues in the CDR3. The CDR3 here is CASSQVSPIGLAETQYF. The CDR3 bases are TGTGCCAGCAGCCAAGTTAGTCCCATAGGACTAGCGGAGACCCAGTACTTC.

The chain uses TRBV15 and TRBJ2-3; TRBD2 might be the D (6 bases). The CDR3 is 16 amino acids. Trimming cost V 0 bases and J 2 bases, with 12 bases left between them. Germline V gene lookup returns CDR1 LNHNV and CDR2 YYDKDF (reference sequence). The CDR3 sequence: CATSRDRAGTTDTQYF. The CDR3 DNA reads as TGTGCCACCAGCAGAGATCGGGCGGGAACCACAGATACGCAGTATTTT.

J is TRBJ1-5 and V is TRBV6-2 or TRBV6-3; D call uncertain. In germline, CDR1 is MNHEY, CDR2 SVGEGT. CDR3 length: 13 residues. The ends were cut back, 7 bases at V and 4 bases at J, with 11 bases in the middle. Here the CDR3 DNA reads TGTGCCAGCACCCCTCTTTTGAATCAGCCCCAGCATTTT. Translation: CASTPLLNQPQHF.

The V gene is TRBV7-2, the J gene TRBJ2-7; D not certain. Trimming took off 0 bases at V and 0 bases at J, with 12 bases between the two ends. Germline loops: CDR1 SGHTA, CDR2 FQGNSA. The CDR3 extends over 16 amino acids. The DNA for the CDR3 is TGTGCCAGCAGCTTAGCCGGGTTCCCAACCTCCTACGAGCAGTACTTC. Its protein product is CASSLAGFPTSYEQYF.

The chain is built from TRBV19 and TRBJ2-7; 10 bases agree with TRBD1. The CDR3 is made up of 14 amino acids. With V trimmed by 3 bases and J by 3 bases, 2 bases remained unmatched. The germline V gene encodes CDR1 LNHDA and CDR2 SQIVND (reference sequence). The CDR3 nucleotides are TGTGCCAGTAGTATGGGGACAGGGGACTACGAGCAGTACTTC. Its protein product is CASSMGTGDYEQYF. The variable domain in full, completed from reference TRBV19 and TRBJ2-7, reads DGGITQSPKYLFRKEGQNVTLSCEQNLNHDAMYWYRQDPGQGLRLIYYSQIVNDFQKGDIAEGYSVSREKKESFPLTVTSAQKNPTAFYLCASSMGTGDYEQYFGPGTRLTVT.

V is TRBV6-2 or TRBV6-3 and J is TRBJ1-5; 7 bases fit TRBD1. Losses at the gene ends were 6 bases for V and 1 base for J; bases not matched to a gene: 9. Per the germline V gene, CDR1 is MNHEY and CDR2 is SVGEGT. This CDR3 is built from 16 residues. The chain's CDR3 is CASRFDRELSNQPQHF. CDR3 in DNA: TGTGCCAGCAGATTCGACAGGGAGCTAAGCAATCAGCCCCAGCATTTT.

This rearrangement joins TRBV12-3 or TRBV12-4 to TRBJ1-2; tentatively, D is TRBD1 (5 bases). CDR3 length equals 14 residues. V lost 3 bases and J 2 bases, leaving 10 bases between the germline ends. CDR3 sequence reads: CASSFQGSNYGYTF. The CDR3 DNA reads TGTGCCAGCAGTTTCCAGGGAAGCAACTATGGCTACACCTTC.

This clonotype was counted many times. The DNA of the CDR3 is TGTGCCAGCAGTTATCAGGACGAGCAGTACTTC. It encodes CASSYQDEQYF. This chain joins TRBV12-3 or TRBV12-4 and TRBJ2-7; D unresolved. V lost 4 bases to trimming and J lost 5 bases, with 6 bases between them. The CDR3 extends over 11 amino acids.

The CDR3 DNA sequence: TGTGCCAGCAGCCCAACCGGACAGATAAATCAGCCCCAGCATTTT. Translating gives CASSPTGQINQPQHF. The rearrangement joins TRBV12-3 or TRBV12-4 to TRBJ1-5; D perhaps matches TRBD1 (6 bases). V was clipped by 6 bases and J by 4 bases, with 16 bases between them. The CDR3 sequence is 15 residues long.

This clonotype was observed once. This chain joins TRBV6-1 and TRBJ1-5; D is undetermined. With 7 bases removed from V and 9 bases from J, the gap between germline ends came to 13 bases. CDR3 length: 12 residues. Germline-derived CDR1 and CDR2 are MNHNS and SASEGT. CDR3 bases: TGTGCCAGCAAGAATGGGTTTGGGCCCCAGCATTTT. Its protein is CASKNGFGPQHF.

This clonotype has a count of ten or more. This sequence joins TRBV28 and TRBJ1-5, with D unresolved. The CDR3 length is 13 residues. V lost 6 bases and J 1 base, leaving 7 bases between the germline ends. Germline V gene data show CDR1 as MDHEN and CDR2 as SYDVKM. The CDR3 here is CASRWMSNQPQHF. The DNA of the CDR3 is TGTGCCAGCAGGTGGATGAGCAATCAGCCCCAGCATTTT.